The present T cell receptor (beta chain) was sequenced within a study of blood T cell repertoires in COVID-19. Study context: Samples came from the United States, Italy and Spain, spanning acute and convalescent COVID-19. PBMCs, B-cell-depleted T cells, or T cells provided the cDNA or gDNA that made up the material.

Under the authors' procedure: Using reference gene primer amplification, nucleated cell counts were estimated. Assay: immunoSEQ multiplex PCR; the TCRdb copy retains only in-frame clones and omits some. The V and J calls and clone size were taken over from that table, and D and trimming were inferred from the DNA. The table records tens of thousands of clones, just over 85% of them present only once. CDR1 and CDR2 (germline): SGHAT, FQNNGV. The CDR3 sequence is 15 residues long. The junction had 6 bases not matched to a gene; V was cut back by 4 bases and J by 6 bases. The chain is built from TRBV11-2 and TRBJ2-1, with 10 nucleotides matching TRBD2. The receptor was isolated from a man at least 80 years old with acute or convalescent COVID-19. The sample comprised peripheral blood. DNA for the CDR3: TGTGCCAGCAGCTCGAGCGGGGGGGCCAGCAATGAGCAGTTCTTC. Protein sequence: CASSSSGGASNEQFF.